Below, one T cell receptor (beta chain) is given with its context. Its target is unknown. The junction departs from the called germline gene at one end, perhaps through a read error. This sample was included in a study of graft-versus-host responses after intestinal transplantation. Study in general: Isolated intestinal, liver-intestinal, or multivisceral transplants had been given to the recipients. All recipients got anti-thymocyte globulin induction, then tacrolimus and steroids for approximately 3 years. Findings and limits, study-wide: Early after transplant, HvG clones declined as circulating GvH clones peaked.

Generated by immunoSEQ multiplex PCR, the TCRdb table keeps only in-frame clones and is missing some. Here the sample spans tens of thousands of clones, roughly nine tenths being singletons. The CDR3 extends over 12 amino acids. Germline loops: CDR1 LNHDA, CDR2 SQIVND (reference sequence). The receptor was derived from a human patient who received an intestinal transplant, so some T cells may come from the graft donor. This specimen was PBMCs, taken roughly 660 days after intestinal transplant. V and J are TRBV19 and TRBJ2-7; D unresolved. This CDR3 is CASSARAEEPYF. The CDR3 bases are TGTGCCAGTAGTGCCCGGGCGGAAGAGCCGTACTTC.